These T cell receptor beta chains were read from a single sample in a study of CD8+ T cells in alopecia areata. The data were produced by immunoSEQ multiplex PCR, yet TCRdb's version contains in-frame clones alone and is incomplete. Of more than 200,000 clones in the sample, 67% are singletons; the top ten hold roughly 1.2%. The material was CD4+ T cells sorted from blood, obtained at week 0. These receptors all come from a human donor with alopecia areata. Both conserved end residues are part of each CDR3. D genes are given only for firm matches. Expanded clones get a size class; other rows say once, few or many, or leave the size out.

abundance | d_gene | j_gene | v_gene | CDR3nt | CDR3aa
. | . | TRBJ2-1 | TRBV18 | TGTGCCAGCTCACCATCGGCGGATGAGCAGTTCTTC | CASSPSADEQFF
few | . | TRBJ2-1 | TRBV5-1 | TGCGCCAGCAGCCGGGACCCAGCCGTGGGCAATGAGCAGTTCTTC | CASSRDPAVGNEQFF
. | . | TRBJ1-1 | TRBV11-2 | TGTGCCAGCAGCTTAATAGGGGACACTGAAGCTTTCTTT | CASSLIGDTEAFF
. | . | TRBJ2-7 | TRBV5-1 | TGCGCCAGCAGTCATCCTGCGGTGGACGAGCAGTACTTC | CASSHPAVDEQYF
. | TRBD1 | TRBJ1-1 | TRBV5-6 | TGTGCCAGCAGCATATGGACAGGGATGAACACTGAAGCTTTCTTT | CASSIWTGMNTEAFF
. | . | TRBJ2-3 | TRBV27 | TGTGCCAGCAGTTTGTACGGATCGAGCACAGATACGCAGTATTTT | CASSLYGSSTDTQYF
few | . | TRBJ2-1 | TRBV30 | TGTGCCTGGAATGCGGGACACACAAGCTCCTACAATGAGCAGTTCTTC | CAWNAGHTSSYNEQFF
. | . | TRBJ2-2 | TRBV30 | TGTGCCTGGAGCGATATAAGCGTGTCCGGGGAGCTGTTTTTT | CAWSDISVSGELFF
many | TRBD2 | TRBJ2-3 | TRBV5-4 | TGTGCCAGCAGCAGACGGGGGGGCACAGATACGCAGTATTTT | CASSRRGGTDTQYF
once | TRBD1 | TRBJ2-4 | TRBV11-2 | TGTGCCAGCAGCCTACGTTGGACAGGGGGTATACTTGCCAAAAACATTCAGTACTTC | CASSLRWTGGILAKNIQYF
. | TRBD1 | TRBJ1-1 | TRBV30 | TGTGCCTGGAGAATTGGAGGGGGCCCAAACACTGAAGCTTTCTTT | CAWRIGGGPNTEAFF
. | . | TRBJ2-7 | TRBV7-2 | TGTGCCAGCAGCCCCCCCGGATACGAGCAGTACTTC | CASSPPGYEQYF
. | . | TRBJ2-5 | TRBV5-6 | TGTGCCAGCAGCTTGCAGGGTCGGCGCTCTCAAGAGACCCAGTACTTC | CASSLQGRRSQETQYF
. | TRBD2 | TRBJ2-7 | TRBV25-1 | TGTGCCAGCAGTACTACTAGCGCTTACGAGCAGTACTTC | CASSTTSAYEQYF
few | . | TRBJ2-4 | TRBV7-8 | TGTGCCAGCAGCTCCAGGGATTTCGACTCACTAGCCAAAAACATTCAGTACTTC | CASSSRDFDSLAKNIQYF
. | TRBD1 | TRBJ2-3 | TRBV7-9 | TGTGCCAGCAGCTTAGGAGACAGGGGCGGCGCAGATACGCAGTATTTT | CASSLGDRGGADTQYF
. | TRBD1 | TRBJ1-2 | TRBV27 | TGTGCCAGCAGTTCCCAAGACCCCAGGGGGACGATGCCTCTGTATGGCTACACCTTC | CASSSQDPRGTMPLYGYTF
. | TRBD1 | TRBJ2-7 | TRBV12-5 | TGTGCTAGTGGTCTAGGGACAGGGAACCACGAGCAGTACTTC | CASGLGTGNHEQYF
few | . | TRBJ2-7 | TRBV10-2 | TGCGCCAGCAACAGGAGTACGAGTAGCGAGCAGTACTTC | CASNRSTSSEQYF